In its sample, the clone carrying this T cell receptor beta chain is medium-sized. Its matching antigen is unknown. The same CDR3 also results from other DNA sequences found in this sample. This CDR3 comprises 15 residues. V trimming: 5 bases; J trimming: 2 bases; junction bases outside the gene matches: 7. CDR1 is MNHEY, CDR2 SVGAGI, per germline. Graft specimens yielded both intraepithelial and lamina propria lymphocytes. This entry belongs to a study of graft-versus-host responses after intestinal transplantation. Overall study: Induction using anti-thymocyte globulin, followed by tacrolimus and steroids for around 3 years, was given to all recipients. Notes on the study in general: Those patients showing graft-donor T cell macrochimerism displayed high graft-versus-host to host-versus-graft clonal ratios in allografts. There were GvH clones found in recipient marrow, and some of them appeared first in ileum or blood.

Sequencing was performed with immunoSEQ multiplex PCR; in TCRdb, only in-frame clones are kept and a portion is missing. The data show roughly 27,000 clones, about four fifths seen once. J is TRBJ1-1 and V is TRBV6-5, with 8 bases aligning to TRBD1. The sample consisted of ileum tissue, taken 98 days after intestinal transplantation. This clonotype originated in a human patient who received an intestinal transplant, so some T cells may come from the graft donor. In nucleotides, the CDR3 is TGTGCCAGCAGTCCCACAGGGGGACCAAACACTGAAGCTTTCTTT. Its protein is CASSPTGGPNTEAFF.